These 15 T cell receptor beta chains originate from one sample sequenced in a study of blood T cell repertoires in COVID-19 (dated by TCRdb to 2020 to 2022). The library was built by means of the immunoSEQ multiplex PCR assay. Here the immuneACCESS table is served through TCRdb, limited to in-frame sequences with V and J called. Missing clones are a known gap in these copies; in checked studies unresolved V genes cover under half, and the rest lacks a known reason. For this sample there are a few hundred thousand clones; 70% to 90% appear just once. Of the sample, 7.8% falls within the top ten clones. The sample was peripheral blood. Receptor source: a woman in her fifties or sixties who had recovered from COVID-19.

A remark on this clone: Other DNA sequences within the sample encode an identical CDR3. J is TRBJ1-5 and V is TRBV20-1; 8 nucleotides line up with TRBD1. Trimming at V came to 5 bases and at J to 9 bases, leaving 3 bases not matched to a gene. CDR3 size: 11 residues. Per the germline V gene, CDR1 is DFQATT and CDR2 is SNEGSKA (reference sequence). CDR3 bases: TGCAGTGCTTCAGGGACAGGGCCCCAGCATTTT. Encoded protein: CSASGTGPQHF.

In DNA, the CDR3 is TGTGCCAGCAGTGAGGGGACGACAGGGTCTGTCACCGGGGAGCTGTTTTTT. Translated: CASSEGTTGSVTGELFF. The chain combines TRBV6-1 with TRBJ2-2; 7 bases line up with TRBD1. Germline V gene sequence: CDR1 MNHNS, CDR2 SASEGT. V trimming: 3 bases; J trimming: 4 bases; junction bases outside the gene matches: 11. The CDR3 totals 17 residues.

This rearrangement joins TRBV28 to TRBJ1-5; no definite D call. The CDR3 is 15 residues long. Germline CDR1 is MDHEN and CDR2 is SYDVKM. V was trimmed by 4 bases and J by 5 bases, leaving 15 bases between them. The chain's CDR3 is CASSYYTMPDQPQHF. The DNA for the CDR3 is TGTGCCAGCAGTTACTACACGATGCCCGATCAGCCCCAGCATTTT.

This clone was recorded many times. The genes are TRBV27 and TRBJ1-1; D uncertain. The CDR3 totals 13 residues. Germline lookup yields CDR1 MNHEY and CDR2 SMNVEV (reference sequence). Trimming took off 2 bases at V and 6 bases at J, with 10 bases between the two ends. The CDR3 loop reads CASSLLFSAEAFF. CDR3 bases: TGTGCCAGCAGTTTACTATTTTCTGCTGAAGCTTTCTTT.

V and J are TRBV15 and TRBJ1-4; D is perhaps TRBD1 (5 bases). The CDR3 contains 16 residues. The V and J ends lost 1 base and 8 bases respectively, with 17 bases between them. The germline gives CDR1 LNHNV, CDR2 YYDKDF (reference sequence). The CDR3 coding sequence is TGTGCCACCAGCAGAGGGTTCGGCCAGGGAGGCGAAAAACTGTTTTTT. Amino acids: CATSRGFGQGGEKLFF.

The V call is TRBV6-5, the J call TRBJ1-1; D is unclear. The CDR3 consists of 13 residues. Per the germline V gene, CDR1 is MNHEY and CDR2 is SVGAGI. With 7 bases removed from V and 5 bases from J, the gap between germline ends came to 14 bases. The CDR3 DNA is TGTGCCAGCACAGGTTTATCTTCAACTGAAGCTTTCTTT. Residues: CASTGLSSTEAFF.

The gene calls are TRBV28 and TRBJ1-5; D unresolved. The CDR3 runs to 12 residues. Trimming shortened V by 6 bases and J by 7 bases, and 10 bases separated the two germline ends. Per germline, CDR1 MDHEN and CDR2 SYDVKM. Here the CDR3 reads CASSPWAQPQHF. CDR3 DNA: TGTGCCAGCAGCCCGTGGGCCCAGCCCCAGCATTTT.

The gene calls are TRBV6-4 and TRBJ2-1, with TRBD1 matching over 7 bases. After removal of 2 bases from V and 9 bases from J, the junction contained 10 bases not matched to a gene. From germline, CDR1 is MRHNA and CDR2 SNTAGT. The length of the CDR3 is 15 residues. The CDR3 nucleotides are TGTGCCAGCAGTGACAGTTTGACAGGGTCGTCTGAGCAGTTCTTC. Its protein is CASSDSLTGSSEQFF.

The rearrangement joins TRBV19 to TRBJ1-2, with TRBD1 identical over 11 bases. Germline values: CDR1 LNHDA, CDR2 SQIVND (reference sequence). The CDR3 runs 13 residues. V shed 8 bases and J 8 bases; nucleotides not matched to a gene: 7. This CDR3 reads CASSDRGRGGYTF. The CDR3 region has the DNA TGTGCCAGTTCGGACAGGGGGCGAGGAGGCTACACCTTC.

V gene TRBV28 combines with J gene TRBJ1-4; a weak D match, TRBD1 (5 bases). The CDR3 has 14 amino acids. CDR1 and CDR2 from the germline V gene are MDHEN and SYDVKM. The V gene lost 2 bases and the J gene lost 7 bases, with 11 bases spanning the gap. The CDR3 protein is CASSLAGLIEKLFF. CDR3 sequence (DNA): TGTGCCAGCAGTTTAGCGGGACTTATTGAAAAACTGTTTTTT.

The V call is TRBV7-9, the J call TRBJ2-5; TRBD1 agrees at 8 bases. V dropped 5 bases and J dropped 5; count of bases not matched to a gene: 10. This CDR3 has 15 amino acids. The germline V gene encodes CDR1 SEHNR and CDR2 FQNEAQ (reference sequence). The CDR3 DNA follows: TGTGCCAGCAGCGCACAGGGGGTGGGGTTGGAGACCCAGTACTTC. It yields the protein CASSAQGVGLETQYF.

V and J are TRBV5-4 and TRBJ1-3; 8 positions match TRBD1. From germline, CDR1 is SGHNT and CDR2 YYREEE (reference sequence). This CDR3 region has 15 residues. J gave up 4 bases and V 4 bases, and 7 bases lay outside the gene matches. CDR3 DNA: TGTGCCAGCAGCGGTCAGGGGGCGTTGGGAAACACCATATATTTT. Protein sequence: CASSGQGALGNTIYF.

This clone was observed a single time. V usage is TRBV7-2 and J usage is TRBJ2-7; 9 nucleotides align to TRBD1. The germline CDR1 and CDR2 sequences are SGHTA and FQGNSA. The CDR3 length is 15 residues. V trimming: 2 bases; J trimming: 4 bases; junction bases outside the gene matches: 6. CDR3 sequence (DNA): TGTGCCAGCAGCTTAACCGGGACAGGGTCTTACGAGCAGTACTTC. It encodes CASSLTGTGSYEQYF.

The sample holds one count of this clone. DNA for the CDR3: TGTGCCAGCAGCCCCGGGTGGGTAGCGAGAAATGAGCAGTTCTTC. It specifies CASSPGWVARNEQFF. V gene TRBV7-2 combines with J gene TRBJ2-1; D perhaps matches TRBD2 (5 bases). Germline loops: CDR1 SGHTA, CDR2 FQGNSA. The CDR3 runs to 15 residues. V gave up 5 bases and J gave up 7 bases, with 18 bases separating them.

The gene calls are TRBV1 and TRBJ2-1; the table assigns TRBD1, which was not confirmed against the DNA. TRBV1 is an annotated pseudogene. The CDR3 is 16 residues long. CDR3 nucleotides: TGCACCAGCAGCCAAGAAGAAGGCCTGGCAGGGAATGAGCAGTTCTTC. Its translation is CTSSQEEGLAGNEQFF.